This T cell receptor (beta chain) was obtained from a study of blood T cell repertoires in COVID-19. Study context: Some COVID-19 samples were acute and others convalescent; all came from the United States, Italy and Spain.

Using immunoSEQ multiplex PCR, the repertoire was profiled, and TCRdb retains in-frame clones only, with some absent. The table includes around 140,000 clones, 60% to 85% detected once. Germline V gene lookup returns CDR1 MDHEN and CDR2 SYDVKM. CDR3 size: 15 residues. Trimming took 0 bases from V and 1 from J, leaving 10 bases between them. This clonotype was obtained from a woman aged 55-75 years with acute or convalescent COVID-19. This chain links TRBV28 with TRBJ2-7; D is possibly TRBD2 (5 bases). Sample: peripheral blood. CDR3 sequence: CASSLWGSLSYEQYF. CDR3 DNA: TGTGCCAGCAGTTTATGGGGGAGTCTTTCCTACGAGCAGTACTTC. The entire variable domain, with the rest obtained from reference TRBV28 and TRBJ2-7, is as follows: DVKVTQSSRYLVKRTGEKVFLECVQDMDHENMFWYRQDPGLGLRLIYFSYDVKMKEKGDIPEGYSVSREKKERFSLILESASTNQTSMYLCASSLWGSLSYEQYFGPGTRLTVT.